The clone carrying this T cell receptor (beta chain) occurred a few times. Its specificity is not known. Each donor was a healthy Caucasian individual from Russia, aged roughly 6 to 100. Every sample had a minimum of 6 million PBMCs isolated. The germline V gene encodes CDR1 SGHTA and CDR2 FQGNSA. The CDR3 is 17 amino acids. The V and J ends lost 5 bases and 0 bases, in that order; junction bases with no gene match: 6. A sample-barcoded 5' primer and a J-beta primer mix were used in a second PCR of roughly 6 to 12 cycles. Each cDNA molecule received a tag from a template-switch adaptor that had 12 random nucleotides. From the 5' RACE reads, TCRdb called clonotypes with MiXCR, one entry per CDR3 protein. The sample records about 640,000 distinct CDR3 sequences, about 30% being singletons. This sample was included in a study of blood T cells in healthy people across ages. Overall study results and limits: Those diversity estimates obtained from one million T cells were thought to be underestimates.

The V call is TRBV7-2, the J call TRBJ2-2; 10 bases are shared with TRBD1. The sequencing sample was made of blood. The sequence derives from a woman aged 80 or over in good health. Here the CDR3 DNA reads TGTGCCAGCAGCCTTGGAGGACAGGGGGCGAACACCGGGGAGCTGTTTTTT. This translates into CASSLGGQGANTGELFF.